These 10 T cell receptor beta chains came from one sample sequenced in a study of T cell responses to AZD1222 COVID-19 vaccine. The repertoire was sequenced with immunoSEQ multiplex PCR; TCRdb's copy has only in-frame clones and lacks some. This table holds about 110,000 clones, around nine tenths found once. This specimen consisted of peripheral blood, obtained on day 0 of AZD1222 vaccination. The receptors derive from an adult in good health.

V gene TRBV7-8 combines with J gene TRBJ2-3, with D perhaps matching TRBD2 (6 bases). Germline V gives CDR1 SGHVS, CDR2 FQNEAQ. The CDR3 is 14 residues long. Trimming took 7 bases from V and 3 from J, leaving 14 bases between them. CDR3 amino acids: CASIPGVETDTQYF. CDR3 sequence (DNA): TGTGCCAGCATTCCGGGGGTGGAGACAGATACGCAGTATTTT.

CDR3 loop: CASSIGLAVTYEQYF. CDR3 sequence (DNA): TGTGCCAGCAGTATCGGACTAGCGGTAACCTACGAGCAGTACTTC. The rearrangement links TRBV6-2 or TRBV6-3 to TRBJ2-7, with TRBD2 identical over 10 bases. Germline V gene lookup returns CDR1 MNHEY and CDR2 SVGEGT. Trimming cost V 5 bases and J 2 bases; bases outside gene matches: 6. The CDR3 length is 15 residues.

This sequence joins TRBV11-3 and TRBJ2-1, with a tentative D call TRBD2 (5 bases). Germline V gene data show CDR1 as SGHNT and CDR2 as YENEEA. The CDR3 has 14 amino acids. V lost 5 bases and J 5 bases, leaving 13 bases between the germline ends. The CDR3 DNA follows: TGTGCCAGCAGCGGCCGGGATTCGAACAATGAGCAGTTCTTC. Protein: CASSGRDSNNEQFF.

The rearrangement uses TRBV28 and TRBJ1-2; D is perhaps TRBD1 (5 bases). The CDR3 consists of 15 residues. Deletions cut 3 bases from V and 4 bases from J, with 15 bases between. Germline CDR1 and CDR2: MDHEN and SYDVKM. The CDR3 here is CASSLEGTGSYGYTF. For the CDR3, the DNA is TGTGCCAGCAGTTTGGAGGGGACCGGTTCCTATGGCTACACCTTC.

The CDR3 DNA is TGTGCCATAGTGGTCGTGGGGGACGGAGCTAACTATGGCTACACCTTC. It is translated as CAIVVVGDGANYGYTF. J is TRBJ1-2 and V is TRBV7-9; D may be TRBD1 (5 bases). The CDR3 length is 16 residues. The germline V gene has CDR1 SEHNR and CDR2 FQNEAQ (reference sequence). V was cut by 10 bases and J by 0 bases, with 21 bases left in between.

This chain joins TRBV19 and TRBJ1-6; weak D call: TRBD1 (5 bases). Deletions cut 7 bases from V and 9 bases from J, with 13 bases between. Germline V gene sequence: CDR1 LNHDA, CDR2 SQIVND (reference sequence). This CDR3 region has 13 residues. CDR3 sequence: CASKGVEASPLHF. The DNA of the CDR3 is TGTGCCAGTAAAGGGGTGGAGGCTTCACCCCTCCACTTT.

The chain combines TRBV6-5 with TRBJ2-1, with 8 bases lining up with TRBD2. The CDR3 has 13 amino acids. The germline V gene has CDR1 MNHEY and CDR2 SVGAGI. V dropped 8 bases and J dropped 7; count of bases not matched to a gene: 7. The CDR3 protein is CASRESGGNEQFF. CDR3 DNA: TGTGCCAGCCGGGAGTCGGGGGGGAATGAGCAGTTCTTC.

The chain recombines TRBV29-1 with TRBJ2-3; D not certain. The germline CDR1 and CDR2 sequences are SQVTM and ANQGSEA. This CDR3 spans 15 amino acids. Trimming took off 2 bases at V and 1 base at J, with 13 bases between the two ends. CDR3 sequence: CSVEFFVSGTDTQYF. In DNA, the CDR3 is TGCAGCGTTGAATTCTTTGTCTCTGGCACAGATACGCAGTATTTT.

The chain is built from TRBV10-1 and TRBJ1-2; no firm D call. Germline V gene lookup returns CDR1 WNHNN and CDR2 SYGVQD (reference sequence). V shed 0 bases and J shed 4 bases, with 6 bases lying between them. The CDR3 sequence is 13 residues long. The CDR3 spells CASSESRIYGYTF. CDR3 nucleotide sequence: TGCGCCAGCAGTGAGTCGCGAATCTATGGCTACACCTTC.

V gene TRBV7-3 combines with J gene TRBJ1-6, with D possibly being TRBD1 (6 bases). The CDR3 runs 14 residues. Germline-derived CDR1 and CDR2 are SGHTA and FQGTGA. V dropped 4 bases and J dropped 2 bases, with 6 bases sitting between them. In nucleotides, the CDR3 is TGTGCCAGCAGCTCAGGGGCCTATAATTCACCCCTCCACTTT. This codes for CASSSGAYNSPLHF.